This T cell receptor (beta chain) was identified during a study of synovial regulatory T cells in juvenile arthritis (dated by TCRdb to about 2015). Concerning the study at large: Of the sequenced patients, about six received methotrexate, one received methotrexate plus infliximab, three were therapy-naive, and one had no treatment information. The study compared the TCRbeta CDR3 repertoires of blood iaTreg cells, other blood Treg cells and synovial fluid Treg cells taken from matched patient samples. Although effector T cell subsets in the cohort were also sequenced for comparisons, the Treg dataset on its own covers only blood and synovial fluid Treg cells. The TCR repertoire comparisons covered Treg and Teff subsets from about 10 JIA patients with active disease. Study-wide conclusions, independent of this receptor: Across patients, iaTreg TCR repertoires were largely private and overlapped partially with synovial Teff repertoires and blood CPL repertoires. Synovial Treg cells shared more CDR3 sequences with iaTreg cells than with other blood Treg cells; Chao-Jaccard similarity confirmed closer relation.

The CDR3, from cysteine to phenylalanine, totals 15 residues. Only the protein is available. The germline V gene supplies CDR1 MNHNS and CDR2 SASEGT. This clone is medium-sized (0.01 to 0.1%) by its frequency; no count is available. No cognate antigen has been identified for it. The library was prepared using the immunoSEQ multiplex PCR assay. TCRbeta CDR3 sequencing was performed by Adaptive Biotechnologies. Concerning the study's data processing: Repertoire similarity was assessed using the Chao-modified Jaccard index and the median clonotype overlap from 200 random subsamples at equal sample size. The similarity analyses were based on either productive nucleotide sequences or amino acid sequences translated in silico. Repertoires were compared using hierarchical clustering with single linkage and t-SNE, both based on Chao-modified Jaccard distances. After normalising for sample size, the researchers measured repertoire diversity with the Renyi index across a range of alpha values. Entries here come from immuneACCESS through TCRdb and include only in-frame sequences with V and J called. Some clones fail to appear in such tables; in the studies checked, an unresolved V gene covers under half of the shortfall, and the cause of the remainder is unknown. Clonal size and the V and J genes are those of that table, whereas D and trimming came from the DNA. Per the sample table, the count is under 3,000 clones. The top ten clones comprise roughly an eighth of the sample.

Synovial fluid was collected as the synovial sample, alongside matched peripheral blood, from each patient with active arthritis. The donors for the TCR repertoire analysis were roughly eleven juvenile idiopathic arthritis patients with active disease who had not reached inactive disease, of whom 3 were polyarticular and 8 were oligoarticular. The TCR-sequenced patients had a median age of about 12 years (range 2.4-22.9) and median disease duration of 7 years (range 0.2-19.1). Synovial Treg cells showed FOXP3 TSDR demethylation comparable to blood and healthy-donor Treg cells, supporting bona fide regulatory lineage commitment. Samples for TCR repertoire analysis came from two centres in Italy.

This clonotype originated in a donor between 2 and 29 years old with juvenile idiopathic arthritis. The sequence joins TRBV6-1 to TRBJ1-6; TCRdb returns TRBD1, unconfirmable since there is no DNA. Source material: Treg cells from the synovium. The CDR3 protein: CASSEEQGRLSPLHF.